Sequencing of this TCR beta chain was carried out in a study of T-cell memory formation after mild COVID-19. As for the study in general: Largely, the TCR clusters proved donor specific. Findings and caveats of the study: Clonal second-wave expansions that peaked on day 37 had unconfirmed SARS-CoV-2 specificity. There were some responding clones in pre-infection memory, which suggested that cross-reactive memory had joined. Of the contracting clones, CD4+ ones lay mainly in CM and EM, and CD8+ ones in EMRA.

This clonotype was observed a few times. The antigen is not known. V lost 6 bases and J lost 5, with 25 bases in between. The CDR3 is 17 residues long. Each CDR3 protein is one row after TCRdb ran MiXCR on the 5' RACE reads. In the table there are hundreds of thousands of distinct CDR3 sequences, 15% of which are singletons. J is TRBJ1-2 and V is TRBV12-3 or TRBV12-4; TRBD1 is a possible D gene (5 bases). This sequence was found in an adult woman who had mild COVID-19 (a few samples of this study predate the infection). Cell type and time point are not known. Sequenced input: PBMCs or a T cell subset sorted from them (not recorded which). For the CDR3, the DNA is TGTGCCAGCAGCCCAAGAGGGGCAGACGCCCCGACGTATGGCTACACCTTC. This gives the protein CASSPRGADAPTYGYTF.